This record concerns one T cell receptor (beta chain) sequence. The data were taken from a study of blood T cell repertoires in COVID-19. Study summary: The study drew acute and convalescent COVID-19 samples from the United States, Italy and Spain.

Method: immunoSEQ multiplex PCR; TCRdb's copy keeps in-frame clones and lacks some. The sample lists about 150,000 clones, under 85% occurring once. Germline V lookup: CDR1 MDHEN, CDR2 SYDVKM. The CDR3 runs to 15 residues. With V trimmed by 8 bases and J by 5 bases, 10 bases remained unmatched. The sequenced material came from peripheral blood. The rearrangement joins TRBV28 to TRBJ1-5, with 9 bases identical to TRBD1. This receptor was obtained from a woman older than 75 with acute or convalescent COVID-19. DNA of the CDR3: TGTGCCAGCGGTGCCGGGACAGGGAGGTATCAGCCCCAGCATTTT. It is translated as CASGAGTGRYQPQHF. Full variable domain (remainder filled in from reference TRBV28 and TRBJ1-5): DVKVTQSSRYLVKRTGEKVFLECVQDMDHENMFWYRQDPGLGLRLIYFSYDVKMKEKGDIPEGYSVSREKKERFSLILESASTNQTSMYLCASGAGTGRYQPQHFGDGTRLSIL.